Included here is one T cell receptor (beta chain) sequence, with context. This record belongs to a study of blood T cells in healthy people across ages. CDR3 length: 16 amino acids. Germline CDR1 reads MGHRA; CDR2 reads YSYEKL. The authors ran a second PCR of roughly 6 to 12 cycles using a sample-barcoded 5' primer and a J-beta primer mix. TCRdb passed the 5' RACE reads through MiXCR, listing each CDR3 protein once. The repertoire consists of some 1.6 million distinct CDR3 sequences, with about 35% occurring once and the leading ten covering around 11%. Per sample, at least 5.5 micrograms of total RNA were extracted.

The chain joins TRBV4-1 to TRBJ2-5, with TRBD2 identical over 13 bases. The better agreement between TRBJ2-7 and the DNA end casts doubt on the J call. The sequencing sample was made of blood. The TCR comes from a woman aged 25 to 39 in good health. The CDR3 DNA sequence: TGCGCCAGCAGCCAAGACGGACTAGCGGGAGCGGGCGAGCAGTACTTC. Its protein product is CASSQDGLAGAGEQYF.